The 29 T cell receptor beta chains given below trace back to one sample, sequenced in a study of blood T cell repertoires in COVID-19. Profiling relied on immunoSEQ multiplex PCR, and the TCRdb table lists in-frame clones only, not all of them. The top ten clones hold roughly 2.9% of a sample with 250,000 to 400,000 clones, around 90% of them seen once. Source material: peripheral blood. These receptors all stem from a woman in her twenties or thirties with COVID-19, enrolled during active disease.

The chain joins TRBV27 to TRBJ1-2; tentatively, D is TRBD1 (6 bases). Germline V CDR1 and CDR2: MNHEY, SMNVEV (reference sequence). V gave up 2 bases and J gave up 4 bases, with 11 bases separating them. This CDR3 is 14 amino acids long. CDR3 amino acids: CASSLAGAPYGYTF. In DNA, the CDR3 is TGTGCCAGCAGTTTAGCAGGGGCACCCTATGGCTACACCTTC.

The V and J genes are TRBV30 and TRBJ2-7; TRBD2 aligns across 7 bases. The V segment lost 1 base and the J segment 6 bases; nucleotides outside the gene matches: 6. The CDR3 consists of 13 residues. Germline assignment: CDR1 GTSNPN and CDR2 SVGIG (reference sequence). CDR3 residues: CAWSASGVSEQYF. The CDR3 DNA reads TGTGCCTGGAGTGCTAGCGGAGTCAGCGAGCAGTACTTC.

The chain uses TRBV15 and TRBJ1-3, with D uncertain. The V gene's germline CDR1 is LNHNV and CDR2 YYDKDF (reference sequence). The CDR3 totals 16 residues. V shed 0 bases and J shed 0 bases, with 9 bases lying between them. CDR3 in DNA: TGTGCCACCAGCAGAGATCAGCGGACCTCTGGAAACACCATATATTTT. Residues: CATSRDQRTSGNTIYF.

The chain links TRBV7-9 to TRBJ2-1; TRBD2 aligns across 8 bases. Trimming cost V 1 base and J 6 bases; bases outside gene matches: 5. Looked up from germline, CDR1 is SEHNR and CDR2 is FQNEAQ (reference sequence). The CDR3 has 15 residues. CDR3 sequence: CASSLGGLEGNEQFF. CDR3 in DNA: TGTGCCAGCAGCTTAGGGGGACTAGAGGGCAATGAGCAGTTCTTC.

The CDR3 region has the DNA TGCGCCAGCAGCTCCAGCGCGGGGTTCCAAGAGACCCAGTACTTC. It yields the protein CASSSSAGFQETQYF. The rearrangement uses TRBV5-1 and TRBJ2-5; D is possibly TRBD2 (6 bases). CDR3 length equals 15 residues. V dropped 3 bases and J dropped 1 base, with 13 bases sitting between them. Germline-derived CDR1 and CDR2 are SGHRS and YFSETQ.

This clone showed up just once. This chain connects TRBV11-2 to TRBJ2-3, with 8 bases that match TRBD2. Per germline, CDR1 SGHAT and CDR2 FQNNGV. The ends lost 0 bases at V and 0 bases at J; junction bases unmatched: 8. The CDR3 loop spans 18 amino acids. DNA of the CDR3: TGTGCCAGCAGCTTAGAAAGAACTAGCGGCACTAGCACAGATACGCAGTATTTT. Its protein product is CASSLERTSGTSTDTQYF.

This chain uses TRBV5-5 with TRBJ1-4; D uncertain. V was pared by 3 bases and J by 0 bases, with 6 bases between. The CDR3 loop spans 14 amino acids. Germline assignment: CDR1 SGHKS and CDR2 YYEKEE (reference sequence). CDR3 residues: CASSSIATNEKLFF. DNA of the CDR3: TGTGCCAGCAGCTCCATTGCAACTAATGAAAAACTGTTTTTT.

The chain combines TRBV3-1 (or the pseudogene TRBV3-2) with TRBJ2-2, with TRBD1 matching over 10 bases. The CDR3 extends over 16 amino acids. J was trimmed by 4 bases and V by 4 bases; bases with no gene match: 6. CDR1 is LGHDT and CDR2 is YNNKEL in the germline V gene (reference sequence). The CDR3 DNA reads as TGTGCCAGCAGCCCCCGGGACAGGGGTCCCACCGGGGAGCTGTTTTTT. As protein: CASSPRDRGPTGELFF.

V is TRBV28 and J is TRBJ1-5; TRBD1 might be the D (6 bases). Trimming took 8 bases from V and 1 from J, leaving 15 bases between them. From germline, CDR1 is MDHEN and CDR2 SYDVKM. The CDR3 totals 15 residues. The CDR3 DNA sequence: TGTGCCAGCTTCTTCTCAGGGGTAAGCAATCAGCCCCAGCATTTT. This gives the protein CASFFSGVSNQPQHF.

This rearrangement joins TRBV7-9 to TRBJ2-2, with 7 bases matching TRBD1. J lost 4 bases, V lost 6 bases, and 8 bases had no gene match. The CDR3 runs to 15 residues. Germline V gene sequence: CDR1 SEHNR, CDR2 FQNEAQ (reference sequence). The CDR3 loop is CASSSETGVTGELFF. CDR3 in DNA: TGTGCCAGCAGTTCCGAAACAGGGGTCACCGGGGAGCTGTTTTTT.

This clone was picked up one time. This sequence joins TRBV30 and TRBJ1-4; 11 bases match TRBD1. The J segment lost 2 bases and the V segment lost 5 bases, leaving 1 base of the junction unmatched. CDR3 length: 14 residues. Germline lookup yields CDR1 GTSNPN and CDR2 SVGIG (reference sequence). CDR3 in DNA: TGTGCCTGGGGGACAGGGGGGACTAATGAAAAACTGTTTTTT. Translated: CAWGTGGTNEKLFF.

CDR3 protein: CASSQDRGQLSPQHF. CDR3 DNA sequence: TGTGCCAGCAGCCAAGATAGGGGACAGCTCTCACCCCAGCATTTT. The chain is built from TRBV3-1 (or the pseudogene TRBV3-2) and TRBJ1-5; 7 nucleotides match TRBD1. CDR1 LGHDT and CDR2 YNNKEL come from the germline V gene (reference sequence). The V and J ends lost 0 bases and 10 bases, in that order; junction bases with no gene match: 9. This CDR3 is built from 15 residues.

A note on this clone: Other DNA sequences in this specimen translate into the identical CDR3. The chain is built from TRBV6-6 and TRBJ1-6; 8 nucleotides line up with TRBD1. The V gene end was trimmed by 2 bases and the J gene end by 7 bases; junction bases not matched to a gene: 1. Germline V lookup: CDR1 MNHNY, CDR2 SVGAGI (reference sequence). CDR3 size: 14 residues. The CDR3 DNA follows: TGTGCCAGCAGTTACGACAGGGGCAATTCACCCCTCCACTTT. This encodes CASSYDRGNSPLHF.

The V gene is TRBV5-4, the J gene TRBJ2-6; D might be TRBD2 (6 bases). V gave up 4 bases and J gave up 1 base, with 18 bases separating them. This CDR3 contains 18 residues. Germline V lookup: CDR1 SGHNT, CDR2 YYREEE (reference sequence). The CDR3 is CASSEGRGYASGANVLTF. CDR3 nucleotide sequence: TGTGCCAGCAGCGAAGGACGGGGGTATGCGTCTGGGGCCAACGTCCTGACTTTC.

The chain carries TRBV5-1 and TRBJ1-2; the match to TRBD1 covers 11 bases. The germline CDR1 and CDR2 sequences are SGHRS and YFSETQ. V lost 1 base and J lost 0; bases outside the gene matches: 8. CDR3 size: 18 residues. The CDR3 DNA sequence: TGCGCCAGCAGCTTGTTTGGGACAGGGGGAGCCCCTAACTATGGCTACACCTTC. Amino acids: CASSLFGTGGAPNYGYTF.

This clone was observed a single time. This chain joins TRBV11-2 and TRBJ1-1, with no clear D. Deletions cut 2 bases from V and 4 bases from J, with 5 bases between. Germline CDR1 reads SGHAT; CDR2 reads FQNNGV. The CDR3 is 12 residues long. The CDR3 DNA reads TGTGCCAGCAGCTTATATAGCACTGAAGCTTTCTTT. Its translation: CASSLYSTEAFF.

CDR3 in DNA: TGTGCCAGCAGAACCCAGGGGTTTGATGAAAAACTGTTTTTT. As protein: CASRTQGFDEKLFF. The chain has TRBV6-5 and TRBJ1-4; TRBD1 might be the D (6 bases). Trimming took 6 bases from V and 6 from J, leaving 14 bases between them. This CDR3 spans 14 amino acids. CDR1 and CDR2 from the germline V gene are MNHEY and SVGAGI.

In nucleotides, the CDR3 is TGCGCCAGCAGCTTGGGACAGTCACGCAATGAAAAACTGTTTTTT. Protein: CASSLGQSRNEKLFF. The chain carries TRBV5-1 and TRBJ1-4, with D maybe TRBD1 (5 bases). The CDR3 is made up of 15 amino acids. Germline V gene sequence: CDR1 SGHRS, CDR2 YFSETQ. V was cut by 0 bases and J by 5 bases, with 11 bases left in between.

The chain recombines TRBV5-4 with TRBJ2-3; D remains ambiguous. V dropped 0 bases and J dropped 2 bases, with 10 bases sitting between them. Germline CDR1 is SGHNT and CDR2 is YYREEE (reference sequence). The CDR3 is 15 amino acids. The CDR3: CASSLDDGYTDTQYF. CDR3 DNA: TGTGCCAGCAGCTTGGACGACGGGTACACAGATACGCAGTATTTT. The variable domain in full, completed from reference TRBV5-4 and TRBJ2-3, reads ETGVTQSPTHLIKTRGQQVTLRCSSQSGHNTVSWYQQALGQGPQFIFQYYREEENGRGNFPPRFSGLQFPNYSSELNVNALELDDSALYLCASSLDDGYTDTQYFGPGTRLTVL.

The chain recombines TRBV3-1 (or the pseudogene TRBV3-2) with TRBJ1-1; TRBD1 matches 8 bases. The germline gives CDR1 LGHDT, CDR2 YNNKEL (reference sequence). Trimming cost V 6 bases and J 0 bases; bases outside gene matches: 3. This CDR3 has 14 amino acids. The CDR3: CASSWTGLNTEAFF. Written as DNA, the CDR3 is TGTGCCAGCAGTTGGACAGGGCTGAACACTGAAGCTTTCTTT.

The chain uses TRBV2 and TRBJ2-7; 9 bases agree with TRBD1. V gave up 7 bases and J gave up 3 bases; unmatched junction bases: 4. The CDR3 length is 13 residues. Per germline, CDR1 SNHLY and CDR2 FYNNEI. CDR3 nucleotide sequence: TGTGCCAGCACACAGGGGGCCCGCTACGAGCAGTACTTC. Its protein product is CASTQGARYEQYF. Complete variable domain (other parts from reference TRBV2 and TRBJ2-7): EPEVTQTPSHQVTQMGQEVILRCVPISNHLYFYWYRQILGQKVEFLVSFYNNEISEKSEIFDDQFSVERPDGSNFTLKIRSTKLEDSAMYFCASTQGARYEQYFGPGTRLTVT.

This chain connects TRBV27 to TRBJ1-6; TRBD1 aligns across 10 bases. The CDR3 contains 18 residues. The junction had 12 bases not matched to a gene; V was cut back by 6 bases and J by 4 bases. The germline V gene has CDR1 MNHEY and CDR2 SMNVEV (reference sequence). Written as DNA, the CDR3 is TGTGCCAGCAGCGGGACAGGGGAGACAACCTTTTATAATTCACCCCTCCACTTT. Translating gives CASSGTGETTFYNSPLHF.

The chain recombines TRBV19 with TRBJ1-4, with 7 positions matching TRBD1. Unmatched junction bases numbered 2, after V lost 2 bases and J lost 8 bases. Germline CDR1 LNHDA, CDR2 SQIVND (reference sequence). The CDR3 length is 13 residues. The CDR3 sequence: CASSIQGGEKLFF. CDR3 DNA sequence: TGTGCCAGTAGTATACAGGGGGGCGAAAAACTGTTTTTT.

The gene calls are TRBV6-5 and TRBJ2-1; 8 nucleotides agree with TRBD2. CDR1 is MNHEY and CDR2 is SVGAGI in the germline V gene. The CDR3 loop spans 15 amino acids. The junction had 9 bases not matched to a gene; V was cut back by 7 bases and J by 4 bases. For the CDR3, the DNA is TGTGCCAGCAATCAGCGGGAGTGGGGATACAATGAGCAGTTCTTC. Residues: CASNQREWGYNEQFF.

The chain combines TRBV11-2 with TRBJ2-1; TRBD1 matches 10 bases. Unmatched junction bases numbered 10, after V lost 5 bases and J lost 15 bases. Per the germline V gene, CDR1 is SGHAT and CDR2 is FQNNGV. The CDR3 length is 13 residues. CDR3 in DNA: TGTGCCAGCAGCCTGGACAGGGGGGCTATCTGGTTCTTC. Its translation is CASSLDRGAIWFF.

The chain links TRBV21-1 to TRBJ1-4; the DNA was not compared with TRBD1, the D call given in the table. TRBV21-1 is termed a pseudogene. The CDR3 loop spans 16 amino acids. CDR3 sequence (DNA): TGTGCCAGCCCCCAGTGGTCCGGAGGGGGCTGGGAAAAACTGTTTTTT. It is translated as CASPQWSGGGWEKLFF.

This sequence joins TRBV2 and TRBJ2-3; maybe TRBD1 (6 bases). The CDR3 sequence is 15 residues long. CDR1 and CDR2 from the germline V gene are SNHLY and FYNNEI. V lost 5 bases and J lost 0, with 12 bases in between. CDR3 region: CASSPQGKSTDTQYF. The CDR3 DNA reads TGTGCCAGCAGTCCACAGGGCAAGAGCACAGATACGCAGTATTTT.

The CDR3 bases are TGTGCCAGCAGCTCCACCGGGACAGCCCGATTCAACTATGGCTACACCTTC. This codes for CASSSTGTARFNYGYTF. The chain is built from TRBV7-2 and TRBJ1-2; 7 bases align to TRBD1. CDR3 length: 17 amino acids. J was trimmed by 2 bases and V by 4 bases; bases with no gene match: 13. The germline V gene has CDR1 SGHTA and CDR2 FQGNSA. Filled out from reference TRBV7-2 and TRBJ1-2, the complete variable domain reads GAGVSQSPSNKVTEKGKDVELRCDPISGHTALYWYRQSLGQGLEFLIYFQGNSAPDKSGLPSDRFSAERTGGSVSTLTIQRTQQEDSAVYLCASSSTGTARFNYGYTFGSGTRLTVV.

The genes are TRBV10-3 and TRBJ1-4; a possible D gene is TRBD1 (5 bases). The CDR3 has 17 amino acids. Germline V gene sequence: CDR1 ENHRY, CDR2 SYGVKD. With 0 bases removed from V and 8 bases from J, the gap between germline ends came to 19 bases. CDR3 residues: CAISESKGQGSVEKLFF. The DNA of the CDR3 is TGTGCCATCAGTGAGTCGAAGGGGCAGGGATCGGTCGAAAAACTGTTTTTT.